This T cell receptor beta chain was identified in a study of blood T cell repertoires in COVID-19. On the study more broadly: Sources were T cells, B-cell-depleted T cells, or PBMCs; the material itself was cDNA or gDNA.

Trimming removed 2 bases from V and 5 bases from J; junction bases left unmatched: 7. This CDR3 is built from 15 residues. In germline, CDR1 is PRHDT, CDR2 FYEKMQ (reference sequence). Profiling relied on immunoSEQ multiplex PCR, and the TCRdb table lists in-frame clones only, not all of them. The data show 130,000 or so clones, with around nine tenths seen just once and less than 20% held by the top ten. This sequence originates from a man in his forties or fifties with active or convalescent COVID-19. The chain links TRBV13 to TRBJ2-7; TRBD2 agrees at 9 bases. Specimen: peripheral blood. CDR3 bases: TGTGCCAGCAGCTTACCGACTAGCGGCTATAACGAGCAGTACTTC. Its protein product is CASSLPTSGYNEQYF.